The 29 T cell receptor beta chains listed next were all sequenced from one sample in a study of blood T cells in healthy people across ages. Combining a sample-barcoded 5' primer with a J-beta primer mix, a second PCR ran for about 7 to 11 cycles. From the 5' RACE reads, TCRdb called clonotypes with MiXCR, one entry per CDR3 protein. The sample includes over a million distinct CDR3 sequences, less than 25% of them seen just once. This same sample was also taken into another study, of T cells of mothers and their children.

Sequencing used blood. The origin of the receptors is a girl aged 2 to 10 in good health.

The chain carries TRBV28 and TRBJ2-5; unclear D gene. The V end was cut by 2 bases, the J end by 5 bases, with 12 bases between. The germline V gene has CDR1 MDHEN and CDR2 SYDVKM. The length of the CDR3 is 14 residues. The CDR3 sequence is CASSLIALRETQYF. The CDR3 coding sequence is TGTGCCAGCAGTTTAATCGCTCTAAGGGAGACCCAGTACTTC.

In its sample, this clonotype was seen once. The rearrangement uses TRBV20-1 and TRBJ2-5, with 8 bases aligning to TRBD1. V lost 3 bases, J lost 11 bases, and 11 bases stayed unmatched. Per germline, CDR1 DFQATT and CDR2 SNEGSKA (reference sequence). The CDR3 length is 13 residues. The DNA for the CDR3 is TGCAGTGCTAGGACAGGGGTCGTACAGGAGCAGTACTTC. Translated: CSARTGVVQEQYF.

The chain uses TRBV20-1 and TRBJ2-1; no definite D call. The germline CDR1 and CDR2 sequences are DFQATT and SNEGSKA (reference sequence). This CDR3 comprises 15 residues. V shed 2 bases and J shed 9 bases, with 20 bases lying between them. The CDR3 DNA reads as TGCAGTGCTAGATCTCCTGACCTCTCAGTGAGTGAGCAGTTCTTC. Translated, it gives CSARSPDLSVSEQFF.

The chain recombines TRBV6-1 with TRBJ2-1; tentatively, D is TRBD1 or TRBD2 (5 bases each). Germline-derived CDR1 and CDR2 are MNHNS and SASEGT. This CDR3 has 15 residues. Trimming took off 0 bases at V and 7 bases at J, with 13 bases between the two ends. CDR3 sequence: CASSEARPGLNEQFF. CDR3 nucleotides: TGTGCCAGCAGTGAAGCTCGCCCGGGGCTAAATGAGCAGTTCTTC.

This clonotype was counted a few times. The chain couples TRBV28 to TRBJ2-7; 7 bases are a match to TRBD1. The CDR3 is 14 amino acids. Trimming removed 8 bases from V and 1 base from J; junction bases left unmatched: 8. Germline assignment: CDR1 MDHEN and CDR2 SYDVKM. The CDR3: CASCLDRFSYEQYF. DNA for the CDR3: TGTGCCAGCTGCCTGGACAGGTTTTCCTACGAGCAGTACTTC. The variable domain in full, with the rest retrieved from reference TRBV28 and TRBJ2-7, is DVKVTQSSRYLVKRTGEKVFLECVQDMDHENMFWYRQDPGLGLRLIYFSYDVKMKEKGDIPEGYSVSREKKERFSLILESASTNQTSMYLCASCLDRFSYEQYFGPGTRLTVT.

The chain has TRBV6-2 or TRBV6-3 and TRBJ1-1, with a tentative D call TRBD1 (5 bases). Germline values: CDR1 MNHEY, CDR2 SVGEGT. The CDR3 runs to 14 residues. Trimming stripped 6 bases from V and 4 bases from J, with 15 bases between. The DNA of the CDR3 is TGTGCCAGCAGCAGGGAATCGGGAGTCACTGAAGCTTTCTTT. It encodes CASSRESGVTEAFF.

This chain joins TRBV7-9 and TRBJ2-7, with 11 bases identical to TRBD1. There are 16 residues in the CDR3. The trim removed 4 bases at V and 3 bases at J, leaving 8 bases unmatched. The germline gives CDR1 SEHNR, CDR2 FQNEAQ (reference sequence). The CDR3 nucleotides read TGTGCCAGCAGCTCACCCGGACAGGGGGCAGGCTACGAGCAGTACTTC. Amino acid sequence: CASSSPGQGAGYEQYF.

The chain carries TRBV12-3 or TRBV12-4 and TRBJ1-3; D unresolved. This CDR3 is 14 amino acids long. V was clipped by 5 bases and J by 0 bases, with 8 bases between them. CDR3 loop: CASSAVFSGNTIYF. For the CDR3, the DNA is TGTGCCAGCAGTGCAGTATTCTCTGGAAACACCATATATTTT.

V usage is TRBV10-3 and J usage is TRBJ2-5, with TRBD1 matching over 12 bases. TRBJ2-1 matches the DNA end more closely, so the J call is doubtful. CDR3 length equals 15 residues. CDR1 and CDR2 (germline): ENHRY, SYGVKD. The CDR3 DNA reads as TGTGCCATCACCCCGGGACAGGGGGCAAGAAATGAGCAGTTCTTC. This translates into CAITPGQGARNEQFF.

The V call is TRBV28, the J call TRBJ2-5; D is unclear. The germline V gene has CDR1 MDHEN and CDR2 SYDVKM. The CDR3 covers 16 residues. V gave up 3 bases and J gave up 1 base, with 15 bases separating them. CDR3 sequence reads: CASSFGVGHGQETQYF. As DNA, the CDR3 is TGTGCCAGCAGTTTCGGAGTGGGCCACGGCCAAGAGACCCAGTACTTC.

This clonotype was seen a handful of times. The chain is built from TRBV7-3 and TRBJ2-2; D gene ambiguous. Trimming took 8 bases from V and 1 from J, leaving 11 bases between them. There are 14 residues in the CDR3. In germline, CDR1 is SGHTA, CDR2 FQGTGA. Here the CDR3 reads CASSSGRNTGELFF. DNA for the CDR3: TGTGCCAGCTCGAGTGGGCGGAACACCGGGGAGCTGTTTTTT.

V gene TRBV29-1 combines with J gene TRBJ2-1; TRBD1 is a possible D gene (5 bases). V lost 6 bases and J 7 bases, leaving 19 bases between the germline ends. This CDR3 is 14 amino acids long. CDR1 and CDR2 from the germline V gene are SQVTM and ANQGSEA. Here the CDR3 DNA reads TGCAGCGTCTTCAGGACACCCCAGGGAAATGAGCAGTTCTTC. Translated, it gives CSVFRTPQGNEQFF.

The rearrangement links TRBV20-1 to TRBJ1-1, with 7 bases that match TRBD1. The CDR3 is 13 residues long. Germline values: CDR1 DFQATT, CDR2 SNEGSKA (reference sequence). The DNA for the CDR3 is TGCAGCGTGCTCGGGACAGCAAACACTGAAGCTTTCTTT. Translated: CSVLGTANTEAFF.

The CDR3 nucleotides read TGTGCCAGCAGCCCCGCGGCCAGGGGAGAGACCCAGTACTTC. It yields the protein CASSPAARGETQYF. V is TRBV13 and J is TRBJ2-5; a possible D gene is TRBD1 (6 bases). The germline gives CDR1 PRHDT, CDR2 FYEKMQ (reference sequence). The CDR3 consists of 14 residues. V lost 5 bases to trimming and J lost 4 bases, with 14 bases between them.

The chain links TRBV7-6 to TRBJ2-3; D is possibly TRBD2 (6 bases). The germline V gene has CDR1 SGHVS and CDR2 FNYEAQ. This CDR3 region has 17 residues. V dropped 1 base and J dropped 3 bases, with 17 bases sitting between them. CDR3: CASSLDTGVNPTDTQYF. In DNA, the CDR3 is TGTGCCAGCAGCTTAGATACGGGAGTTAACCCAACAGATACGCAGTATTTT.

CDR3 loop: CASGLVLDRVGASSYNEQFF. CDR3 nucleotides: TGTGCTAGTGGTTTGGTACTTGACAGGGTGGGGGCCAGCTCCTACAATGAGCAGTTCTTC. The chain couples TRBV12-5 to TRBJ2-1, with 7 bases matching TRBD1. This CDR3 is 20 amino acids long. V was pared by 0 bases and J by 0 bases, with 14 bases of the junction left unmatched. Germline CDR1 LGHNT, CDR2 FRNRAP. Full variable domain (missing parts from reference TRBV12-5 and TRBJ2-1): DARVTQTPRHKVTEMGQEVTMRCQPILGHNTVFWYRQTMMQGLELLAYFRNRAPLDDSGMPKDRFSAEMPDATLATLKIQPSEPRDSAVYFCASGLVLDRVGASSYNEQFFGPGTRLTVL.

The chain recombines TRBV4-1 with TRBJ2-2; D remains ambiguous. CDR1 and CDR2 (germline): MGHRA, YSYEKL. V lost 8 bases and J 5 bases, leaving 24 bases between the germline ends. The CDR3 has 17 residues. This CDR3 is CASGFNPRTLRTGELFF. As DNA, the CDR3 is TGCGCCAGCGGGTTTAATCCCAGGACCCTTCGTACCGGGGAGCTGTTTTTT.

V and J are TRBV20-1 and TRBJ2-5; 9 bases align to TRBD2. The better agreement between TRBJ2-1 and the DNA end casts doubt on the J call. Germline CDR1 reads DFQATT; CDR2 reads SNEGSKA (reference sequence). This CDR3 is built from 16 residues. The CDR3 loop is CSAPSLAGPAYNEQFF. The CDR3 bases are TGCAGTGCTCCCTCTCTAGCGGGGCCAGCCTACAATGAGCAGTTCTTC.

A few counts support this clonotype. The V call is TRBV9, the J call TRBJ1-6; D uncertain. The germline gives CDR1 SGDLS, CDR2 YYNGEE. CDR3 length equals 14 residues. V was trimmed by 0 bases and J by 8 bases, leaving 9 bases between them. The DNA of the CDR3 is TGTGCCAGCAGCGTAGAAAGGACCGATTCACCCCTCCACTTT. It encodes CASSVERTDSPLHF.

The J gene is TRBJ1-5, the V gene TRBV7-9, with D possibly TRBD1 on 5 matching bases. The CDR3 covers 13 residues. The germline CDR1 and CDR2 sequences are SEHNR and FQNEAQ (reference sequence). Trimming removed 4 bases at V and 5 bases at J, with 9 bases between. The CDR3 nucleotides are TGTGCCAGCAGCTCCGAGGGACATCAGCCCCAGCATTTT. This codes for CASSSEGHQPQHF.

CDR3 nucleotide sequence: TGCAGCGTTCGCACCCCCGGGAGGGATGAGCAGTTCTTC. Translation: CSVRTPGRDEQFF. V usage is TRBV29-1 and J usage is TRBJ2-1; 8 positions agree with TRBD2. J lost 8 bases, V lost 5 bases, and 8 bases had no gene match. This CDR3 contains 13 residues. Germline V gives CDR1 SQVTM, CDR2 ANQGSEA.

The chain combines TRBV5-1 with TRBJ2-5, with D perhaps being TRBD1 or TRBD2 (6 bases each). Gene TRBJ2-7 matches the end of the DNA better, so the J call may be wrong. This CDR3 has 14 amino acids. Germline assignment: CDR1 SGHRS and CDR2 YFSETQ. The CDR3 nucleotides read TGCGCCAGCAGCTTGGAGGAGGGGGGCCACGAGCAGTACTTC. Amino acids: CASSLEEGGHEQYF.

The V gene is TRBV2, the J gene TRBJ2-1; 13 bases are a match to TRBD2. Trimming cost V 6 bases and J 9 bases; bases outside gene matches: 5. The CDR3 spans 14 residues. CDR1 and CDR2 from the germline V gene are SNHLY and FYNNEI. For the CDR3, the DNA is TGTGCCAGCAGCACTAGCGGGGGGGCCTCTGAGCAGTTCTTC. Its protein product is CASSTSGGASEQFF.

This clonotype was picked up a small number of times. The germline gene is not matched at one end of the junction; a read error may be the cause. The chain uses TRBV7-2 and TRBJ2-7, with 11 positions matching TRBD2. Per germline, CDR1 SGHTA and CDR2 FQGNSA. This CDR3 spans 17 amino acids. CDR3 amino acids: CAGSFPLAGGQSYEQYF. In DNA form, the CDR3 reads TGTGCCGGCAGCTTCCCTCTAGCGGGGGGACAATCCTACGAGCAGTACTTC.

This sequence joins TRBV18 and TRBJ1-6; D is perhaps TRBD1 (5 bases). Germline lookup yields CDR1 KGHSH and CDR2 LQKENI. The germline V and J ends were trimmed by 6 bases and 8 bases, with 17 bases remaining between them. The CDR3 is 15 residues long. The CDR3 coding sequence is TGTGCCAGCTCGCCTCTATGGGACGGCGATTCACCCCTCCACTTT. Its translation is CASSPLWDGDSPLHF.

Only a few counts were recorded for this clonotype. The chain combines TRBV5-1 with TRBJ1-3; possibly TRBD1 for D (5 bases). Germline CDR1 is SGHRS and CDR2 is YFSETQ. With 2 bases removed from V and 0 bases from J, the gap between germline ends came to 9 bases. The CDR3 loop spans 15 amino acids. The CDR3 DNA reads as TGCGCCAGCAGCTTAGGGGTAAGCTCTGGAAACACCATATATTTT. Amino acid sequence: CASSLGVSSGNTIYF.

This clonotype has only a few counts. V gene TRBV7-3 combines with J gene TRBJ2-1, with 7 bases matching TRBD2. Trimming at V came to 2 bases and at J to 6 bases, leaving 4 bases not matched to a gene. Germline CDR1 SGHTA, CDR2 FQGTGA. This CDR3 is 14 amino acids long. The CDR3 sequence is CASSLGSGGNEQFF. For the CDR3, the DNA is TGTGCCAGCAGCTTAGGGTCGGGGGGCAATGAGCAGTTCTTC.

V gene TRBV29-1 combines with J gene TRBJ2-1; D assignment may be TRBD1 or TRBD2 (5 bases each). With 0 bases removed from V and 8 bases from J, the gap between germline ends came to 11 bases. Germline CDR1 and CDR2: SQVTM and ANQGSEA. This CDR3 spans 13 amino acids. The CDR3 nucleotides are TGCAGCGTTGAAGACGGGGCGCGGTATGAGCAGTTCTTC. This gives the protein CSVEDGARYEQFF.

The chain employs TRBV6-6 and TRBJ2-1; 9 nucleotides align to TRBD1. The CDR3 totals 15 residues. Germline trimming cut 2 bases from V and 7 bases from J; bases unmatched to any gene: 6. CDR1 and CDR2 from the germline V gene are MNHNY and SVGAGI (reference sequence). The CDR3 here is CASSYPGTGLNEQFF. The CDR3 DNA reads as TGTGCCAGCAGTTACCCTGGGACAGGGTTAAATGAGCAGTTCTTC.